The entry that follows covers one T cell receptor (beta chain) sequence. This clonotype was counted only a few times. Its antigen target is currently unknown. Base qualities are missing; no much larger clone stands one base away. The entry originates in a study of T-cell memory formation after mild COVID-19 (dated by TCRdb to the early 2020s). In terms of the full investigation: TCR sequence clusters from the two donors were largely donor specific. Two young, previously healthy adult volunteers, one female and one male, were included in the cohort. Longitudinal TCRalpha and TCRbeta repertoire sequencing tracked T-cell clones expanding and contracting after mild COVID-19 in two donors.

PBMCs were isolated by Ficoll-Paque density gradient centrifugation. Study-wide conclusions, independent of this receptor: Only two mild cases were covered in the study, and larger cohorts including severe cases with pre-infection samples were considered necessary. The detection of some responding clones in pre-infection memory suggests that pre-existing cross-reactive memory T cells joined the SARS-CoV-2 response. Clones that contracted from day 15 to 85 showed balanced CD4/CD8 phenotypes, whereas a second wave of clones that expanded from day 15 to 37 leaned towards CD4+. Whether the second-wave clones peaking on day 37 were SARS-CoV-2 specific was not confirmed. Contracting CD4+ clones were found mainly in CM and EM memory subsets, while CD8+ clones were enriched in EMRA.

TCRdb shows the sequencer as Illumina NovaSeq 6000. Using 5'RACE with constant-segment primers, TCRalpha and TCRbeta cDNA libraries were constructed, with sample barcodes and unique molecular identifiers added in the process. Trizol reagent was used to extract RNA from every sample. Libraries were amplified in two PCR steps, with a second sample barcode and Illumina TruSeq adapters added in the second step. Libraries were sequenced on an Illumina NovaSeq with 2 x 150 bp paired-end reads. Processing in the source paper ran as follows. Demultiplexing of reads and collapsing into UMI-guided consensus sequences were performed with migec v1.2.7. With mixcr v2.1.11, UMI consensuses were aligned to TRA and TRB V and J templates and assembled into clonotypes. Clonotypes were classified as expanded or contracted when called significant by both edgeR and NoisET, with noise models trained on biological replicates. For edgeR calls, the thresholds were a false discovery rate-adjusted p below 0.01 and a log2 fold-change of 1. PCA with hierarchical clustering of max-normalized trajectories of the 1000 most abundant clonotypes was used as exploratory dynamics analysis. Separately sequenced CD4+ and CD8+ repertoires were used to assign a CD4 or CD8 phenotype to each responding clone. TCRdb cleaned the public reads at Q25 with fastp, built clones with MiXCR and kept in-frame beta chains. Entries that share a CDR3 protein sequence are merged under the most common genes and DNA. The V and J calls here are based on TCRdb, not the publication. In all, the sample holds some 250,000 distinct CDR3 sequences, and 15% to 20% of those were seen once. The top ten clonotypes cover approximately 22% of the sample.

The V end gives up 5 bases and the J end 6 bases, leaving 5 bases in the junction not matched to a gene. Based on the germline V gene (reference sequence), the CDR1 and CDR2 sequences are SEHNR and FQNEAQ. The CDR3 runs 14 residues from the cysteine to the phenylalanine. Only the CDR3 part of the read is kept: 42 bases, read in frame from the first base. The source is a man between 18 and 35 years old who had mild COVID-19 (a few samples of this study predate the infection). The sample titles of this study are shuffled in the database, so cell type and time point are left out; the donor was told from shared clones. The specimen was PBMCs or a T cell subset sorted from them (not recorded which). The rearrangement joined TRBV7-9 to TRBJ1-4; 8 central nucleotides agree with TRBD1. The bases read TGTGCCAGCAGCCAGACAGGGGTTTATGAAAAACTGTTTTTT. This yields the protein CASSQTGVYEKLFF. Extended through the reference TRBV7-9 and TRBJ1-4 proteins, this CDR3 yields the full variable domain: DTGVSQNPRHKITKRGQNVTFRCDPISEHNRLYWYRQTLGQGPEFLTYFQNEAQLEKSRLLSDRFSAERPKGSFSTLEIQRTEQGDSAMYLCASSQTGVYEKLFFGSGTQLSVL.